This entry concerns a single T cell receptor beta chain. V lost 0 bases and J lost 2, with 11 bases in between. The CDR3 is 15 amino acids. CDR1 is MGHRA, CDR2 YSYEKL, per germline. These data come from a study of TIL therapy for anti-PD-1-resistant metastatic lung cancer. Study-wide context: Patients then received nivolumab; progressors got lymphodepletion, TIL and IL-2. Median patient age was 54, ranging about 38-80 years.

The sample's time point: pre-treatment sample, taken before nivolumab and TIL therapy. Stage 4 NSCLC adults joined between 2017 and January 2020. Sequencing used immunoSEQ v3. Each library reached 2.1 million or so read pairs, or about 5-6.5 million at deep level. Assay: immunoSEQ multiplex PCR; the TCRdb copy retains only in-frame clones and omits some. The sample lists tens of thousands of clones, approximately 86% occurring once. The material sequenced was blood, taken at baseline. V and J are TRBV4-1 and TRBJ2-7; D gene unclear. The source of this sequence is a person aged 25-79 years with non-small cell lung cancer. The CDR3 reads CASSQEGQFTYEQYF. In DNA form, the CDR3 reads TGCGCCAGCAGCCAAGAGGGCCAGTTTACCTACGAGCAGTACTTC.